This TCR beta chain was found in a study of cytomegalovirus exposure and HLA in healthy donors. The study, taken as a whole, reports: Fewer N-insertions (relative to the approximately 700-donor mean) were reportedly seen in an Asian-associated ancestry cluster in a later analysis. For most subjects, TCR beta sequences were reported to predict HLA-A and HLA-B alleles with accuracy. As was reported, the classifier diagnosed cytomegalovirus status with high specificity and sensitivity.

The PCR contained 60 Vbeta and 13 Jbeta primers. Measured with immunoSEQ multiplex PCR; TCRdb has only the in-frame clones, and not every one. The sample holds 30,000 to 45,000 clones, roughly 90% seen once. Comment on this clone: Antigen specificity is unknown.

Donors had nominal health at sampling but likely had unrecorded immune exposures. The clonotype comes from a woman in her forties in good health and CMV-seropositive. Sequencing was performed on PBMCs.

CDR3 in DNA: TGTGCCAGCAGTTTACTCCCCCCAGCGGACGGTACAGATACGCAGTATTTT. Translating it yields CASSLLPPADGTDTQYF. The chain joins TRBV27 to TRBJ2-3; D perhaps matches TRBD2 (5 bases). Germline values: CDR1 MNHEY, CDR2 SMNVEV (reference sequence). This CDR3 contains 17 residues. With 2 bases removed from V and 3 bases from J, the gap between germline ends came to 18 bases.